One and the same sample provided the 7 T cell receptor beta chains below, sequenced in a study of cytomegalovirus exposure and HLA in healthy donors. Repertoires were generated with immunoSEQ multiplex PCR, while TCRdb's copy carries only in-frame clones and drops some. This table holds fewer than 250,000 clones, 75% to 90% found once. Sequencing was carried out using PBMCs. The receptor set was obtained from a woman aged 18-29 years in good health and CMV-seronegative.

The J gene is TRBJ2-1, the V gene TRBV27, with 11 nucleotides matching TRBD2. The CDR3 has 17 amino acids. CDR1 is MNHEY, CDR2 SMNVEV, per germline (reference sequence). Trimming removed 1 base from V and 2 bases from J; junction bases left unmatched: 4. For the CDR3, the DNA is TGTGCCAGCAGTTTATTGGGTAGCGGGGGGGCCTACAATGAGCAGTTCTTC. Amino acids: CASSLLGSGGAYNEQFF.

V gene TRBV23-1 combines with J gene TRBJ1-1; perhaps TRBD1 as D (6 bases). TRBV23-1 is known as an ORF, though its function is uncertain. There are 11 residues in the CDR3. The CDR3 reads CPGGAGTEAFF. CDR3 nucleotide sequence: TGCCCGGGGGGGGCAGGCACTGAAGCTTTCTTT.

The chain couples TRBV6-6 to TRBJ1-3; D is ambiguous. This CDR3 spans 14 amino acids. Per germline, CDR1 MNHNY and CDR2 SVGAGI (reference sequence). V was clipped by 0 bases and J by 3 bases, with 6 bases between them. This chain's CDR3 is CASSYSIRGNTIYF. The CDR3 nucleotides are TGTGCCAGCAGTTACTCGATACGTGGAAACACCATATATTTT.

This rearrangement joins TRBV27 to TRBJ1-5; D is possibly TRBD1 (6 bases). Trimming shortened V by 4 bases and J by 7 bases, and 11 bases separated the two germline ends. Looked up from germline, CDR1 is MNHEY and CDR2 is SMNVEV (reference sequence). The CDR3 is made up of 13 amino acids. As DNA, the CDR3 is TGTGCCAGCAGTTCCCAGGGGCGACAGCCCCAGCATTTT. It yields the protein CASSSQGRQPQHF.

V usage is TRBV27 and J usage is TRBJ1-2; 12 bases match TRBD1. The germline V gene encodes CDR1 MNHEY and CDR2 SMNVEV (reference sequence). This CDR3 spans 18 amino acids. The V segment lost 5 bases and the J segment 5 bases; nucleotides outside the gene matches: 15. The CDR3 region has the DNA TGTGCCAGCAGTCTTATCGGGACAGGGGGCATAGCTGGGTATGGCTACACCTTC. Protein: CASSLIGTGGIAGYGYTF.

This sequence joins TRBV9 and TRBJ1-4; D perhaps matches TRBD1 (6 bases). The CDR3 loop spans 14 amino acids. CDR1 is SGDLS and CDR2 is YYNGEE in the germline V gene. Trimming removed 4 bases at V and 3 bases at J, with 10 bases between. The CDR3 DNA reads TGTGCCAGCAGCTCCCAGGGGTCTAATGAAAAACTGTTTTTT. This encodes CASSSQGSNEKLFF.

The chain couples TRBV6-5 to TRBJ1-2; D perhaps matches TRBD1 (6 bases). Trimming left V 0 bases short and J 4 bases short, with 12 bases between. Germline V gene data show CDR1 as MNHEY and CDR2 as SVGAGI. This CDR3 spans 15 amino acids. CDR3 protein: CASSYSRGGGYGYTF. CDR3 coding DNA: TGTGCCAGCAGTTACTCGAGGGGGGGCGGCTATGGCTACACCTTC.